The 2 T cell receptor beta chains given below trace back to one sample, sequenced in a study of blood T cell repertoires in COVID-19. Sequencing used immunoSEQ multiplex PCR; TCRdb keeps in-frame clones, though not all of them. The data show approximately 140,000 clones, about 91% seen once. The sequencing input was peripheral blood. These receptors were taken from an older woman with acute or convalescent COVID-19.

The V gene is TRBV9, the J gene TRBJ2-2, with no clear D. The CDR3 is 15 residues long. V lost 0 bases, J lost 0 bases, and 6 bases lay in between. CDR1 and CDR2 (germline): SGDLS, YYNGEE. DNA of the CDR3: TGTGCCAGCAGCGTAGCAACAGCGAACACCGGGGAGCTGTTTTTT. It specifies CASSVATANTGELFF.

This clone showed up just once. The chain carries TRBV5-5 and TRBJ1-4, with no clear D. Deletions cut 1 base from V and 8 bases from J, with 12 bases between. The germline CDR1 and CDR2 sequences are SGHKS and YYEKEE (reference sequence). CDR3 length: 14 amino acids. In DNA form, the CDR3 reads TGTGCCAGCAGCTTGCCAACGGGAAGGGAAAAACTGTTTTTT. Its translation: CASSLPTGREKLFF. The whole variable domain, remainder taken from reference TRBV5-5 and TRBJ1-4, is DAGVTQSPTHLIKTRGQQVTLRCSPISGHKSVSWYQQVLGQGPQFIFQYYEKEERGRGNFPDRFSARQFPNYSSELNVNALLLGDSALYLCASSLPTGREKLFFGSGTQLSVL.